Shown below are 4 T cell receptor beta chains from a single sample sequenced in a study of metastatic and nonmetastatic thyroid tumors. Via MiXCR, TCRdb re-called the PCR reads. The sample records tens of thousands of clones, about 17% being singletons. Prior to thyroid surgery, none of the patients had received any treatment. Sequencing input: tumor tissue. The receptor set was obtained from a female donor with papillary thyroid cancer or a benign thyroid nodule (not recorded which). Some clones in this sample may be carry-over from other donors' samples.

This clone was seen repeatedly, ten times or more. This specimen includes other DNA sequences encoding the same CDR3. The V call is TRBV10-1, the J call TRBJ2-2; D is unresolved. Trimming cost V 6 bases and J 8 bases, with 10 bases left between them. This CDR3 is built from 12 residues. Per the germline V gene, CDR1 is WNHNN and CDR2 is SYGVQD (reference sequence). The DNA for the CDR3 is TGCGCCAGCAGGCAAGATCGGGGGGAGCTGTTTTTT. Translated: CASRQDRGELFF.

This clone has ten or more counts. J is TRBJ2-1 and V is TRBV10-3; 7 bases line up with TRBD2. V was clipped by 5 bases and J by 5 bases; unmatched bases: 12. The CDR3 has 16 amino acids. Germline CDR1 and CDR2: ENHRY and SYGVKD. CDR3 sequence: CAISKGLTREHNEQFF. CDR3 in DNA: TGTGCCATCAGTAAGGGGTTGACGCGGGAGCACAATGAGCAGTTCTTC.

This clone showed up many times. The chain has TRBV19 and TRBJ1-5; D is unclear. The ends were cut back, 3 bases at V and 11 bases at J, with 11 bases in the middle. The CDR3 covers 12 residues. Germline values: CDR1 LNHDA, CDR2 SQIVND (reference sequence). CDR3 protein: CASSIKFQAQHF. The CDR3 DNA sequence: TGTGCCAGTAGTATTAAATTCCAGGCCCAGCATTTT.

This clone was observed many times. The rearrangement uses TRBV27 and TRBJ2-1, with D possibly being TRBD1 (5 bases). The germline V gene has CDR1 MNHEY and CDR2 SMNVEV (reference sequence). Trimming shortened V by 7 bases and J by 2 bases, and 18 bases separated the two germline ends. This CDR3 is 16 amino acids long. As DNA, the CDR3 is TGTGCCAGCAAGTCAACAGGTCATCCCCCCTACAATGAGCAGTTCTTC. It translates to CASKSTGHPPYNEQFF.